This TCR beta chain was recorded in a study of Tregs in tolerant kidney transplant recipients. A remark on this clone: Its antigen is still unknown.

Recipients received nonmyeloablative bone marrow transplants from related graft donors, with transient mixed chimerism. The CDR3 runs 14 residues. Germline CDR1 reads MNHEY; CDR2 reads SMNVEV (reference sequence). The V end lost 5 bases, the J end lost 5 bases, and 15 bases lay between the germline ends. Here immunoSEQ multiplex PCR was the method, and the copy in TCRdb shows in-frame clones only, minus some. This table holds about 52,000 clones, 90% to 95% found once. Study conclusions and caveats: Few patients were studied, so findings need validation in larger groups.

The source was CD8+ T cells from blood (PBMCs), collected 24 months after the transplant. V usage is TRBV27 and J usage is TRBJ2-5; D not resolved. The clonotype was recovered from a human patient who received a combined kidney and bone marrow transplant. Some T cells may possibly be graft donor cells. The CDR3 bases are TGTGCCAGCAGTCCAACAACCTTGGGCGAGACCCAGTACTTC. Translating gives CASSPTTLGETQYF.